Following are 2 T cell receptor beta chains from one sample sequenced in a study of blood T cell repertoires in COVID-19. TCRdb keeps only in-frame clones here, not all; method: immunoSEQ multiplex PCR. This table holds 210,000 or so clones, about four fifths found once. The sequencing sample was made of peripheral blood. These receptors were obtained from a man aged 50 or older with active or convalescent COVID-19.

The chain is built from TRBV6-5 and TRBJ1-2; 10 bases are a match to TRBD1. The length of the CDR3 is 15 residues. The V segment lost 5 bases and the J segment 4 bases; nucleotides outside the gene matches: 7. Germline CDR1 is MNHEY and CDR2 is SVGAGI. Written as DNA, the CDR3 is TGTGCCAGCAGTCGGGGACAGGGGTATAGCTATGGCTACACCTTC. Protein: CASSRGQGYSYGYTF.

V is TRBV9 and J is TRBJ1-3; tentative D call: TRBD1 (6 bases). The CDR3 sequence is 16 residues long. Germline CDR1 and CDR2: SGDLS and YYNGEE. V was trimmed by 3 bases and J by 0 bases, leaving 13 bases between them. CDR3 in amino acids: CASSERQDLSGNTIYF. The CDR3 DNA is TGTGCCAGCAGCGAGCGACAGGACCTCTCTGGAAACACCATATATTTT.